The source of this TCR beta chain is a study of cytomegalovirus exposure and HLA in healthy donors. Germline CDR1 reads GTSNPN; CDR2 reads SVGIG (reference sequence). Trimming shortened V by 2 bases and J by 3 bases, and 18 bases separated the two germline ends. The CDR3 runs 16 residues. Vbeta (60) and Jbeta (13) primers were used in the PCR. Authors' analysis steps: Counted up in a later analysis, unique TCR beta chains came to some 72 million, with about 9.9 million shared. Only in-frame clones appear in the TCRdb table, and some are missing; sequencing was by immunoSEQ multiplex PCR. The V and J calls and clone size come from that table; D and trimming were worked out from the DNA. This sample has about 160,000 clones, with approximately 86% found just once. Study findings and constraints: It was confirmed in vitro that three of the CMV-associated chains were specific for CMV antigens.

Details on this clone: Its antigen remains unknown.

The receptor was derived from a woman between 18 and 30 years old in good health and CMV-seronegative. The rearrangement uses TRBV30 and TRBJ2-3; D is possibly TRBD2 (7 bases). Specimen: PBMCs. The CDR3 sequence is CAWSRGGWPGTDTQYF. The CDR3 nucleotides read TGTGCCTGGAGTAGGGGGGGTTGGCCAGGGACAGATACGCAGTATTTT.